This passage covers 27 T cell receptor beta chains from one sample sequenced in a study of shared clonotypes between healthy human individuals. The data were produced by immunoSEQ multiplex PCR, yet TCRdb's version contains in-frame clones alone and is incomplete. The sample records hundreds of thousands of clones, less than 80% being singletons. Material: memory CD4+ T cells sorted from blood. Subset specified: CD45RA-negative fraction. The receptors shown here come from a woman aged 25 to 39 in good health.

The chain combines TRBV19 with TRBJ2-7; TRBD2 might be the D (6 bases). The germline gives CDR1 LNHDA, CDR2 SQIVND (reference sequence). The CDR3 covers 14 residues. V lost 6 bases and J lost 0, with 12 bases in between. The CDR3 DNA sequence: TGTGCCAGTAGACCGGGACTCACCTCCTACGAGCAGTACTTC. Its translation is CASRPGLTSYEQYF.

V gene TRBV6-4 combines with J gene TRBJ2-3; 7 nucleotides line up with TRBD1. The germline V gene encodes CDR1 MRHNA and CDR2 SNTAGT. The CDR3 has 16 amino acids. Germline trimming cut 5 bases from V and 2 bases from J; bases unmatched to any gene: 10. CDR3 sequence: CASSRSGTASTDTQYF. CDR3 coding DNA: TGTGCCAGCAGTAGATCCGGGACAGCGTCCACAGATACGCAGTATTTT.

The V and J genes are TRBV28 and TRBJ1-1; 7 nucleotides match TRBD1. V trimming: 8 bases; J trimming: 2 bases; junction bases outside the gene matches: 5. The CDR3 sequence is 13 residues long. CDR1 is MDHEN, CDR2 SYDVKM, per germline. This chain's CDR3 is CASGTALNTEAFF. The CDR3 DNA sequence: TGTGCCAGCGGGACAGCCCTTAACACTGAAGCTTTCTTT. Full variable domain (missing parts from reference TRBV28 and TRBJ1-1): DVKVTQSSRYLVKRTGEKVFLECVQDMDHENMFWYRQDPGLGLRLIYFSYDVKMKEKGDIPEGYSVSREKKERFSLILESASTNQTSMYLCASGTALNTEAFFGQGTRLTVV.

The rearrangement uses TRBV27 and TRBJ1-4; no clear D. The V end lost 4 bases, the J end lost 6 bases, and 9 bases lay between the germline ends. CDR1 is MNHEY, CDR2 SMNVEV, per germline (reference sequence). This CDR3 has 13 amino acids. The CDR3 sequence is CASSWGGDEKLFF. The DNA for the CDR3 is TGTGCCAGCAGTTGGGGAGGAGATGAAAAACTGTTTTTT. Complete variable domain (other parts from reference TRBV27 and TRBJ1-4): EAQVTQNPRYLITVTGKKLTVTCSQNMNHEYMSWYRQDPGLGLRQIYYSMNVEVTDKGDVPEGYKVSRKEKRNFPLILESPSPNQTSLYFCASSWGGDEKLFFGSGTQLSVL.

Here the CDR3 DNA reads TGTGCCATCAGAACTACTAGCGGGAGGGTCCCAGAGACCCAGTACTTC. Translating it yields CAIRTTSGRVPETQYF. The V gene is TRBV10-3, the J gene TRBJ2-5, with 13 bases matching TRBD2. The CDR3 is 16 amino acids. V shed 6 bases, J shed 4 bases, and the junction held 8 bases outside the gene matches. Germline loops: CDR1 ENHRY, CDR2 SYGVKD.

This clone was found a few times. This chain joins TRBV7-9 and TRBJ1-2, with 10 bases that match TRBD1. Germline V gives CDR1 SEHNR, CDR2 FQNEAQ (reference sequence). Trimming took 5 bases from V and 7 from J; bases not matched to a gene: 4. The CDR3 is 13 amino acids. The CDR3 DNA reads TGTGCCAGCAGCCTCGGGACAGGGGTTGGCTACACCTTC. It is translated as CASSLGTGVGYTF.

This clone showed up just once. The CDR3: CASSGTDTDTQYF. CDR3 nucleotides: TGTGCCAGCAGTGGGACTGACACAGATACGCAGTATTTT. V gene TRBV6-1 combines with J gene TRBJ2-3; D may be TRBD2 (5 bases). The germline V and J ends were trimmed by 4 bases and 2 bases, with 7 bases remaining between them. CDR3 length: 13 amino acids. Germline CDR1 is MNHNS and CDR2 is SASEGT.

The V gene is TRBV5-1, the J gene TRBJ1-3, with D perhaps TRBD1 (5 bases). V lost 4 bases and J 4 bases, leaving 12 bases between the germline ends. Germline assignment: CDR1 SGHRS and CDR2 YFSETQ. There are 14 residues in the CDR3. The CDR3 nucleotides are TGCGCCAGCAGCGGGGGGACGGACGGAAACACCATATATTTT. Its translation: CASSGGTDGNTIYF.

This clone has just a few counts. The V call is TRBV4-2, the J call TRBJ2-7, with D possibly TRBD2 on 6 matching bases. Germline CDR1 is LGHNA and CDR2 is YNFKEQ. The V gene lost 0 bases and the J gene lost 4 bases, with 13 bases spanning the gap. The CDR3 extends over 15 amino acids. DNA of the CDR3: TGTGCCAGCAGCCAAGATCGTCAGACTAGATACGAGCAGTACTTC. Translating it yields CASSQDRQTRYEQYF.

V usage is TRBV6-4 and J usage is TRBJ2-1, with D perhaps TRBD1 or TRBD2 (5 bases each). V shed 1 base and J shed 6 bases, with 13 bases lying between them. CDR3 length equals 15 residues. Germline V gene data show CDR1 as MRHNA and CDR2 as SNTAGT. The DNA of the CDR3 is TGTGCCAGCAGTGACTGGGGGAAAGCCCTCAATGAGCAGTTCTTC. Translated: CASSDWGKALNEQFF.

The V and J genes are TRBV5-6 and TRBJ1-2; D ambiguous. This CDR3 comprises 14 residues. Trimming took off 4 bases at V and 4 bases at J, with 14 bases between the two ends. The germline V gene encodes CDR1 SGHDT and CDR2 YYEEEE. The CDR3, as DNA: TGTGCCAGCAGCACTGTTCGGGGTGCCTATGGCTACACCTTC. Translation gives CASSTVRGAYGYTF.

This clone was counted a single time. This same CDR3 is encoded by further DNA sequences in the sample. The J gene is TRBJ1-1, the V gene TRBV19; the D is unclear. The CDR3 has 13 residues. The germline CDR1 and CDR2 sequences are LNHDA and SQIVND (reference sequence). V lost 3 bases to trimming and J lost 3 bases, with 8 bases between them. The CDR3 region is CASSMWVYTEAFF. The CDR3 DNA is TGTGCCAGTAGTATGTGGGTATACACTGAAGCTTTCTTT.

This chain connects TRBV29-1 to TRBJ2-5, with D possibly TRBD2 on 6 matching bases. Trimming removed 6 bases from V and 1 base from J, with 15 bases in between. Looked up from germline, CDR1 is SQVTM and CDR2 is ANQGSEA. The CDR3 sequence is 14 residues long. The CDR3 reads CSVRSGVVQETQYF. In nucleotides, the CDR3 is TGCAGCGTAAGATCGGGGGTAGTCCAAGAGACCCAGTACTTC.

This clone was counted at least ten times. This sample also contains other DNA sequences that code for the same CDR3. The rearrangement links TRBV5-1 to TRBJ2-1; TRBD1 might be the D (6 bases). V lost 3 bases and J lost 1, with 11 bases in between. Germline CDR1 is SGHRS and CDR2 is YFSETQ. The CDR3 extends over 15 amino acids. In nucleotides, the CDR3 is TGCGCCAGCAGCTCGGACAGCCTATCCTACAATGAGCAGTTCTTC. Encoded protein: CASSSDSLSYNEQFF.

The chain has TRBV6-1 and TRBJ1-2, with 7 nucleotides matching TRBD1. Germline values: CDR1 MNHNS, CDR2 SASEGT. V gave up 2 bases and J gave up 4 bases; unmatched junction bases: 10. This CDR3 contains 16 residues. CDR3 sequence: CASSERNRGYIYGYTF. In DNA form, the CDR3 reads TGTGCCAGCAGTGAAAGGAACAGGGGATACATCTATGGCTACACCTTC.

This clone was detected once. The CDR3 sequence is CASSMGTPSSGANVLTF. As DNA, the CDR3 is TGTGCCAGCAGCATGGGGACCCCGAGCTCTGGGGCCAACGTCCTGACTTTC. The chain recombines TRBV21-1 with TRBJ2-6. TRBV21-1 is noted as a pseudogene. This CDR3 contains 17 residues.

The J gene is TRBJ2-1, the V gene TRBV5-1; tentatively, D is TRBD1 (6 bases). Per germline, CDR1 SGHRS and CDR2 YFSETQ. The CDR3 consists of 14 residues. The V end was cut by 6 bases, the J end by 1 base, with 11 bases between. Here the CDR3 reads CASNEQGSYNEQFF. The CDR3 DNA reads as TGCGCCAGCAACGAACAGGGATCCTACAATGAGCAGTTCTTC.

V gene TRBV4-1 combines with J gene TRBJ2-1; 9 bases agree with TRBD2. The V gene's germline CDR1 is MGHRA and CDR2 YSYEKL. Trimming removed 0 bases from V and 1 base from J; junction bases left unmatched: 4. The length of the CDR3 is 17 residues. DNA for the CDR3: TGCGCCAGCAGCCAAGATCTGACTAGCGGATCCTACAATGAGCAGTTCTTC. Amino acids: CASSQDLTSGSYNEQFF.

The J gene is TRBJ2-6, the V gene TRBV5-1; 7 nucleotides align to TRBD1. V shed 1 base, J shed 2 bases, and the junction held 6 bases outside the gene matches. CDR1 SGHRS and CDR2 YFSETQ come from the germline V gene. The CDR3 extends over 17 amino acids. CDR3 sequence (DNA): TGCGCCAGCAGCTTGCCCAGCCAGGGGGCTGGGGCCAACGTCCTGACTTTC. It codes for CASSLPSQGAGANVLTF.

V and J are TRBV5-4 and TRBJ2-2; tentative D call: TRBD1 (6 bases). CDR3 length equals 15 residues. Germline values: CDR1 SGHNT, CDR2 YYREEE (reference sequence). Trimming removed 1 base from V and 4 bases from J, with 11 bases in between. The CDR3 DNA sequence: TGTGCCAGCAGCTTGCCTCTAGGGGGCACCGGGGAGCTGTTTTTT. It translates to CASSLPLGGTGELFF.

In this sample, this clone turned up a few times. The chain combines TRBV20-1 with TRBJ2-7; possible D gene TRBD2, 5 bases. V was shortened by 3 bases and J by 5 bases, with 5 bases between the two germline ends. Germline values: CDR1 DFQATT, CDR2 SNEGSKA (reference sequence). The CDR3 length is 10 residues. CDR3 bases: TGCAGTGCTAGGCGGGACGAGCAGTACTTC. Encoded protein: CSARRDEQYF.

The rearrangement links TRBV2 to TRBJ2-3; 9 bases map to TRBD1. The germline V gene has CDR1 SNHLY and CDR2 FYNNEI. The junction had 7 bases not matched to a gene; V was cut back by 5 bases and J by 1 base. The CDR3 length is 16 residues. CDR3 DNA: TGTGCCAGCAGTCCCGGGACAGGGTTAGGCACAGATACGCAGTATTTT. This codes for CASSPGTGLGTDTQYF.

On this clone: Other DNA variants within this sample encode the same CDR3. J is TRBJ1-5 and V is TRBV5-1; 10 positions match TRBD1. This CDR3 comprises 14 residues. CDR1 SGHRS and CDR2 YFSETQ come from the germline V gene. V gave up 5 bases and J gave up 5 bases; unmatched junction bases: 4. As DNA, the CDR3 is TGCGCCAGCAGTCTTGGACAGGGGGATCAGCCCCAGCATTTT. Residues: CASSLGQGDQPQHF.

In regard to this clone: Other DNA sequences from this sample encode an identical CDR3 as well. The chain is built from TRBV5-4 and TRBJ1-2; no reliable D call. This CDR3 comprises 12 residues. Germline lookup yields CDR1 SGHNT and CDR2 YYREEE (reference sequence). Trimming took off 1 base at V and 2 bases at J, with 3 bases between the two ends. Written as DNA, the CDR3 is TGTGCCAGCAGCTTGAACAACTATGGCTACACCTTC. This encodes CASSLNNYGYTF.

V gene TRBV4-1 combines with J gene TRBJ2-2, with 8 bases fitting TRBD2. Trimming took 2 bases from V and 6 from J; bases not matched to a gene: 8. The germline gives CDR1 MGHRA, CDR2 YSYEKL. There are 16 residues in the CDR3. As DNA, the CDR3 is TGCGCCAGCAGCCAACCAGGGCGGGGGGTAGCCGGGGAGCTGTTTTTT. Its translation: CASSQPGRGVAGELFF.

The chain links TRBV27 to TRBJ2-1, with no clear D. The length of the CDR3 is 12 residues. Between the trimmed V and J ends, which lost 9 bases and 8 bases, there was a span of 14 bases. The germline V gene has CDR1 MNHEY and CDR2 SMNVEV (reference sequence). CDR3 DNA: TGTGCCAGTCATAAGGGTGGCGATGAGCAGTTCTTC. Residues: CASHKGGDEQFF.

The gene calls are TRBV6-5 and TRBJ1-3; 10 nucleotides agree with TRBD1. The CDR3 is 14 residues long. Trimming took 6 bases from V and 8 from J; bases not matched to a gene: 7. The germline V gene has CDR1 MNHEY and CDR2 SVGAGI. The CDR3 region is CASRVTGGAYTIYF. The CDR3 coding sequence is TGTGCCAGCAGAGTGACAGGGGGCGCCTACACCATATATTTT.